What follows describes a single T cell receptor (beta chain). The CDR3 has 14 residues. Germline-derived CDR1 and CDR2 are MRHNA and SNTAGT. J gave up 9 bases and V 2 bases, and 0 bases lay outside the gene matches. These data belong to a study of blood T cell repertoires in COVID-19. Study background: Acute and convalescent COVID-19 samples came from the United States, Italy and Spain.

Per the authors' pipeline: The assay estimated nucleated cells by amplifying reference gene primers. Produced via immunoSEQ multiplex PCR; TCRdb's table is partial and in-frame only. The V and J calls and clone size come from that table; D and trimming were worked out from the DNA. The repertoire has 200,000 or so clones, 75% to 90% of them found once; the top ten carry more than 3%. The receptor was derived from a woman in her 30s who had been exposed to COVID-19. The chain joins TRBV6-4 to TRBJ2-1; 14 bases line up with TRBD2. Sequencing was done on a sample of PBMCs or T cells enriched from blood (not recorded which). The CDR3 DNA reads as TGTGCCAGCAGTGACGGGACTAGCGGGAGTGAGCAGTTCTTC. As protein: CASSDGTSGSEQFF.